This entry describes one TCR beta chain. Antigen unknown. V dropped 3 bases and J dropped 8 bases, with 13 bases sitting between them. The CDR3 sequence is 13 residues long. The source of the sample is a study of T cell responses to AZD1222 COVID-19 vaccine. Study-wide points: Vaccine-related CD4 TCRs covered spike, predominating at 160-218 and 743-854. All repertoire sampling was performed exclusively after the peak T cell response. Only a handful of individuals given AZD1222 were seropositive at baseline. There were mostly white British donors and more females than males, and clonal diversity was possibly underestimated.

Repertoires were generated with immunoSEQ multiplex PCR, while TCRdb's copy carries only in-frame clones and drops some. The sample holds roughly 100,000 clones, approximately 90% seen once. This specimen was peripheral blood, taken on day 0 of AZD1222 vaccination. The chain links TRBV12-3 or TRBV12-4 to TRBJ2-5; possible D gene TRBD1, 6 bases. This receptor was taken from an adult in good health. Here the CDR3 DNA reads TGTGCCAGCAGTTTGACAGGTCCAAGCACCCAGTACTTC. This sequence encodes CASSLTGPSTQYF.